This TCR beta chain stems from a study of technical replicates of blood from several donors. This clone was detected only a few times. The repertoire was sequenced with immunoSEQ multiplex PCR; TCRdb's copy has only in-frame clones and lacks some. This table has over 60,000 clones, 93% appearing once. The origin of this receptor is a human donor in good health. Sequences were obtained from T cells isolated from PBMCs.

The CDR3 DNA reads TGTGCCAGCAGTGAAGGCAGGATTGAAGCTTTCTTT. The encoded protein is CASSEGRIEAFF. The chain carries TRBV2 and TRBJ1-1; D gene ambiguous. The V and J ends lost 1 base and 7 bases respectively, with 7 bases between them. Germline CDR1 reads SNHLY; CDR2 reads FYNNEI. CDR3 length: 12 amino acids.